The TCR beta chain under discussion was sequenced for a study of T-cell reconstitution after alpha-beta-depleted transplantation in children. The study's findings and limits: Hyperexpanded clones declined; after one year, newly produced T cells mostly supplied diversity. It was surviving recipient T cells and thymic progenitors that gave some patients high TCRbeta diversity at day 60.

With 5 bases clipped from V and 5 bases from J, the junction kept 6 bases outside the gene matches. The CDR3 consists of 14 residues. CDR1 and CDR2 from the germline V gene are MGHRA and YSYEKL. Unique molecular identifiers were incorporated when the TCRbeta library was constructed. TCRdb called the PCR reads again in MiXCR, with one record for every CDR3 protein. The table lists about 240,000 distinct CDR3 sequences, under 30% of them singletons, with about 2.6% in the top ten. As for this clonotype: The antigen remains undetermined.

This clonotype was obtained from a girl under 10 years old with Fanconi anemia, due to receive a stem cell transplant. This chain links TRBV4-1 with TRBJ1-2; 9 bases agree with TRBD1. Sample: PBMCs, taken before TCRalphabeta/CD19-depleted stem cell transplant. The CDR3 is CASSAKQGAYGYTF. The CDR3 DNA reads TGCGCCAGCAGCGCGAAACAGGGGGCGTATGGCTACACCTTC.